A single sample is the source of the 31 T cell receptor beta chains below, sequenced in a study of T cells in Graves' hyperthyroidism and ophthalmopathy. RNA transcripts were the template for amplifying TCR beta CDR3 regions. During a first-round RT-PCR of the TCR CDR3, the HTBI primer set was used. In TCRdb, the multiplex PCR reads were re-called with MiXCR into one record per CDR3 protein. Here the sample spans about 480,000 distinct CDR3 sequences, 22% being singletons. The material sequenced was blood. The receptors were sampled from a woman aged 70-85 years with Graves' ophthalmopathy.

This clonotype has only a few counts. The rearrangement uses TRBV7-8 and TRBJ1-2; 9 bases align to TRBD1. Germline V gives CDR1 SGHVS, CDR2 FQNEAQ. The CDR3 is 13 residues long. V dropped 5 bases and J dropped 11; count of bases not matched to a gene: 9. The CDR3 spells CASSPSDRGTYTF. In DNA, the CDR3 is TGTGCCAGCAGCCCGTCGGACAGGGGAACGTACACCTTC. Filled out from reference TRBV7-8 and TRBJ1-2, the complete variable domain reads GAGVSQSPRYKVAKRGQDVALRCDPISGHVSLFWYQQALGQGPEFLTYFQNEAQLDKSGLPSDRFFAERPEGSVSTLKIQRTQQEDSAVYLCASSPSDRGTYTFGSGTRLTVV.

This clonotype has just a few counts. The chain has TRBV7-3 and TRBJ2-2, with TRBD1 matching over 12 bases. The V segment lost 3 bases and the J segment 8 bases; nucleotides outside the gene matches: 7. The CDR3 covers 16 residues. Per the germline V gene, CDR1 is SGHTA and CDR2 is FQGTGA. The CDR3 here is CASSLTGQGANGELFF. The CDR3 region has the DNA TGTGCCAGCAGCTTGACGGGACAGGGGGCAAATGGGGAGCTGTTTTTT.

This clonotype has ten or more counts. V gene TRBV20-1 combines with J gene TRBJ2-7; D not certain. V was cut by 6 bases and J by 0 bases, with 15 bases left in between. The CDR3 runs to 14 residues. Germline V CDR1 and CDR2: DFQATT, SNEGSKA (reference sequence). In DNA form, the CDR3 reads TGCAGTGCAACCCTCCCCGTGAGCTCCTACGAGCAGTACTTC. It translates to CSATLPVSSYEQYF.

V usage is TRBV5-5 and J usage is TRBJ2-7; 7 bases line up with TRBD2. The CDR3 runs 16 residues. Germline CDR1 reads SGHKS; CDR2 reads YYEKEE (reference sequence). J lost 5 bases, V lost 1 base, and 12 bases had no gene match. CDR3 DNA sequence: TGTGCCAGCAGCTTGAGTCTAGTAGCGGGCCAGGACGAGCAGTACTTC. Protein: CASSLSLVAGQDEQYF.

This chain uses TRBV2 with TRBJ2-1, with 12 bases that match TRBD2. This CDR3 comprises 15 residues. V gave up 7 bases and J gave up 9 bases; unmatched junction bases: 10. Germline values: CDR1 SNHLY, CDR2 FYNNEI. CDR3 coding DNA: TGTGCCAGCAATCGACTAGCGGGAGTAATAGGTGAGCAGTTCTTC. It is translated as CASNRLAGVIGEQFF.

The chain couples TRBV20-1 to TRBJ1-2; 7 bases are shared with TRBD1. After removal of 0 bases from V and 4 bases from J, the junction contained 2 bases not matched to a gene. Germline V gene sequence: CDR1 DFQATT, CDR2 SNEGSKA (reference sequence). The CDR3 sequence is 13 residues long. The CDR3 nucleotides read TGCAGTGCTAGAGAATACAGGGGCTATGGCTACACCTTC. Encoded protein: CSAREYRGYGYTF.

The rearrangement joins TRBV9 to TRBJ2-3, with unresolved D. Trimming cost V 4 bases and J 2 bases, with 14 bases left between them. CDR3 length equals 15 residues. The germline gives CDR1 SGDLS, CDR2 YYNGEE. CDR3 nucleotide sequence: TGTGCCAGCAGCCGTACCTTAGCAAACACAGATACGCAGTATTTT. Its translation: CASSRTLANTDTQYF.

The chain links TRBV3-1 to TRBJ1-6, with TRBD1 matching 12 bases. The V segment lost 5 bases and the J segment 8 bases; nucleotides outside the gene matches: 7. The CDR3 sequence is 16 residues long. The V gene's germline CDR1 is LGHDT and CDR2 YNNKEL (reference sequence). Written as DNA, the CDR3 is TGTGCCAGCAGCGCTTGGGACAGGGGGCCCGATTCACCCCTCCACTTT. It encodes CASSAWDRGPDSPLHF.

This clonotype occurred many times. The V call is TRBV6-2 or TRBV6-3, the J call TRBJ2-2; D not certain. The V end was cut by 6 bases, the J end by 4 bases, with 15 bases between. This CDR3 spans 15 amino acids. The V gene's germline CDR1 is MNHEY and CDR2 SVGEGT. The CDR3 DNA follows: TGTGCCAGCAGATTCCGGTCACTCGGCACCGGGGAGCTGTTTTTT. Amino acids: CASRFRSLGTGELFF.

Ten or more counts support this clonotype. The rearrangement links TRBV12-3 or TRBV12-4 to TRBJ2-7; no reliable D call. The CDR3 is 12 residues long. V gave up 1 base and J gave up 6 bases, with 7 bases separating them. The CDR3 DNA follows: TGTGCCAGCAGTTTAGGTCTCTTCGAGCAGTACTTC. Encoded protein: CASSLGLFEQYF.

In DNA, the CDR3 is TGCAGTGTTTGGGGGGGACAGGGATCCTACGAGCAGTACTTC. It encodes CSVWGGQGSYEQYF. The V gene is TRBV20-1, the J gene TRBJ2-7, with 9 bases identical to TRBD1. Trimming cost V 7 bases and J 1 base; bases outside gene matches: 8. Germline CDR1 DFQATT, CDR2 SNEGSKA (reference sequence). There are 14 residues in the CDR3.

This clonotype was counted between two and nine times. V gene TRBV19 combines with J gene TRBJ1-2; D call uncertain. CDR3 length: 12 residues. Germline V gives CDR1 LNHDA, CDR2 SQIVND (reference sequence). V lost 9 bases, J lost 2 bases, and 10 bases lay in between. CDR3 in DNA: TGTGCCAGACCAACGGGAAACTATGGCTACACCTTC. Protein product: CARPTGNYGYTF. The full variable domain, rest sourced from reference TRBV19 and TRBJ1-2, is DGGITQSPKYLFRKEGQNVTLSCEQNLNHDAMYWYRQDPGQGLRLIYYSQIVNDFQKGDIAEGYSVSREKKESFPLTVTSAQKNPTAFYLCARPTGNYGYTFGSGTRLTVV.

The sample holds a few counts of this clonotype. The rearrangement joins TRBV29-1 to TRBJ2-7, with 9 bases lining up with TRBD2. The CDR3 length is 13 residues. V lost 7 bases and J lost 5; bases outside the gene matches: 9. Germline loops: CDR1 SQVTM, CDR2 ANQGSEA. The CDR3 sequence: CSAGGLAGNEQYF. For the CDR3, the DNA is TGCAGCGCCGGGGGGCTAGCGGGGAACGAGCAGTACTTC.

The chain carries TRBV15 and TRBJ2-5, with 7 bases identical to TRBD1. V shed 0 bases and J 7 bases; nucleotides not matched to a gene: 8. Per the germline V gene, CDR1 is LNHNV and CDR2 is YYDKDF (reference sequence). This CDR3 has 15 residues. In DNA, the CDR3 is TGTGCCACCAGCAGAGATTCACAGGGGCTAGCGACCCAGTACTTC. Encoded protein: CATSRDSQGLATQYF.

This chain connects TRBV7-9 to TRBJ2-3, with D uncertain. The V and J ends lost 1 base and 0 bases respectively, with 8 bases between them. This CDR3 is built from 15 residues. The germline V gene has CDR1 SEHNR and CDR2 FQNEAQ (reference sequence). In nucleotides, the CDR3 is TGTGCCAGCAGCTTAGGAACCTATAGCACAGATACGCAGTATTTT. It yields the protein CASSLGTYSTDTQYF.

This clonotype was found a few times. V gene TRBV9 combines with J gene TRBJ1-1; 8 bases agree with TRBD1. The CDR3 totals 15 residues. V lost 2 bases to trimming and J lost 0 bases; unmatched junction nucleotides: 3. CDR1 and CDR2 (germline): SGDLS, YYNGEE. CDR3 nucleotide sequence: TGTGCCAGCAGCGTGACAGGGGCCGTGAACACTGAAGCTTTCTTT. This sequence encodes CASSVTGAVNTEAFF.

The count of this clonotype is one. The chain employs TRBV5-1 and TRBJ2-4; TRBD1 agrees at 9 bases. Per the germline V gene, CDR1 is SGHRS and CDR2 is YFSETQ. After removal of 0 bases from V and 0 bases from J, the junction contained 7 bases not matched to a gene. The CDR3 is 18 residues long. The CDR3: CASSLGGTGREAKNIQYF. CDR3 DNA sequence: TGCGCCAGCAGCTTGGGCGGGACAGGGAGGGAAGCCAAAAACATTCAGTACTTC.

This clonotype appeared a few times. This chain connects TRBV5-6 to TRBJ1-6; the D is unclear. V was clipped by 1 base and J by 10 bases, with 12 bases between them. The CDR3 spans 14 residues. In germline, CDR1 is SGHDT, CDR2 YYEEEE. Here the CDR3 DNA reads TGTGCCAGCAGCTTGCCCATTGGCGGGTCACCCCTCCACTTT. Translation gives CASSLPIGGSPLHF.

Only a few counts were recorded for this clonotype. This chain links TRBV9 with TRBJ1-3; D is uncertain. Per germline, CDR1 SGDLS and CDR2 YYNGEE. This CDR3 comprises 15 residues. Trimming left V 0 bases short and J 0 bases short, with 7 bases between. As DNA, the CDR3 is TGTGCCAGCAGCGTAGGTCCTAGCTCTGGAAACACCATATATTTT. As protein: CASSVGPSSGNTIYF.

In this sample, this clonotype turned up many times. This chain connects TRBV10-1 to TRBJ2-1, with a weak D call TRBD2 (6 bases). V was trimmed by 3 bases and J by 9 bases, leaving 18 bases between them. This CDR3 is built from 15 residues. CDR1 and CDR2 (germline): WNHNN, SYGVQD (reference sequence). CDR3 coding DNA: TGCGCCAGCAGTGACTCGGGACTCCAGATTGGTGAGCAGTTCTTC. This encodes CASSDSGLQIGEQFF.

The chain has TRBV5-5 and TRBJ2-3; 9 positions match TRBD2. Germline lookup yields CDR1 SGHKS and CDR2 YYEKEE (reference sequence). This CDR3 contains 14 residues. The J segment lost 1 base and the V segment lost 6 bases, leaving 3 bases of the junction unmatched. This CDR3 reads CASTRTSGTDTQYF. DNA for the CDR3: TGTGCCAGCACCCGGACTAGCGGCACAGATACGCAGTATTTT.

There are many counts of this clonotype. The chain recombines TRBV15 with TRBJ1-1; D gene uncertain. Germline V gene data show CDR1 as LNHNV and CDR2 as YYDKDF (reference sequence). The CDR3 covers 16 residues. The ends were cut back, 3 bases at V and 0 bases at J, with 14 bases in the middle. The CDR3 bases are TGTGCCACCAGCAGCGGGCCGGAACGGATGAACACTGAAGCTTTCTTT. Translation gives CATSSGPERMNTEAFF.

The V call is TRBV6-1, the J call TRBJ2-1, with a weak D call TRBD1 (5 bases). This CDR3 is 13 amino acids long. Germline V gives CDR1 MNHNS, CDR2 SASEGT. The V gene lost 7 bases and the J gene lost 2 bases, with 9 bases spanning the gap. In DNA form, the CDR3 reads TGTGCCAGCAACATACAGGCCTACAATGAGCAGTTCTTC. Translated, it gives CASNIQAYNEQFF.

The chain couples TRBV24-1 to TRBJ2-5, with D perhaps matching TRBD1 (6 bases). Trimming removed 3 bases from V and 1 base from J, with 11 bases in between. CDR1 and CDR2 (germline): KGHDR, SFDVKD. This CDR3 is 15 amino acids long. The CDR3 DNA reads as TGTGCCACCAGTGATCGAACAGGGCCCCAAGAGACCCAGTACTTC. Translating gives CATSDRTGPQETQYF.

This clonotype was observed a handful of times. The chain has TRBV12-3 or TRBV12-4 and TRBJ2-1; 7 bases match TRBD2. Trimming at V came to 6 bases and at J to 0 bases, leaving 8 bases not matched to a gene. This CDR3 has 16 residues. CDR3 nucleotides: TGTGCCAGCAGCATGACTAGCCCTAGCTCCTACAATGAGCAGTTCTTC. This gives the protein CASSMTSPSSYNEQFF.

This clonotype came up many times. This rearrangement joins TRBV2 to TRBJ2-7, with a possible D match to TRBD1 (5 bases). This CDR3 has 15 residues. Germline-derived CDR1 and CDR2 are SNHLY and FYNNEI. Trimming left V 5 bases short and J 3 bases short, with 17 bases between. The CDR3 nucleotides are TGTGCCAGCAGTAGAGCCCAGGGTGGTATCTACGAGCAGTACTTC. This translates into CASSRAQGGIYEQYF.

There are many counts of this clonotype. This chain joins TRBV7-2 and TRBJ2-7; 10 bases line up with TRBD1. The J segment lost 7 bases and the V segment lost 5 bases, leaving 8 bases of the junction unmatched. Germline V gene data show CDR1 as SGHTA and CDR2 as FQGNSA. The CDR3 consists of 14 residues. CDR3: CASSTRDRGREQYF. Here the CDR3 DNA reads TGTGCCAGCAGCACTCGGGACAGGGGTCGAGAGCAGTACTTC.

The chain has TRBV2 and TRBJ1-2; weak D call: TRBD1 (5 bases). The CDR3 loop spans 14 amino acids. Germline-derived CDR1 and CDR2 are SNHLY and FYNNEI. Trimming pared 7 bases from V and 0 bases from J, leaving 12 bases between. The CDR3 DNA reads TGTGCCAGCACCCGGTGGGGGTCTAACTATGGCTACACCTTC. Its translation: CASTRWGSNYGYTF.

This clonotype was seen more than once but under ten times. The chain links TRBV10-3 to TRBJ1-6; D perhaps matches TRBD1 (5 bases). CDR1 is ENHRY and CDR2 is SYGVKD in the germline V gene. The CDR3 covers 14 residues. The V end was cut by 5 bases, the J end by 11 bases, with 16 bases between. Here the CDR3 DNA reads TGTGCCATCAGTAGCTCGGGGGGGTTTGCACCCCTCCACTTT. Protein product: CAISSSGGFAPLHF.

This clonotype has only a few counts. V usage is TRBV24-1 and J usage is TRBJ2-3; D is uncertain. This CDR3 is 13 amino acids long. V gave up 3 bases and J gave up 5 bases, with 8 bases separating them. CDR1 is KGHDR, CDR2 SFDVKD, per germline. CDR3 protein: CATSDNVVDTQYF. The CDR3 DNA reads TGTGCCACCAGTGATAACGTAGTAGATACGCAGTATTTT.

This chain uses TRBV4-2 with TRBJ2-7; D unresolved. The germline V gene has CDR1 LGHNA and CDR2 YNFKEQ. Trimming removed 1 base at V and 0 bases at J, with 10 bases between. The CDR3 runs 15 residues. CDR3 sequence: CASSQVQASSYEQYF. The CDR3 DNA follows: TGTGCCAGCAGCCAAGTCCAGGCCTCCTCCTACGAGCAGTACTTC.